The 25 T cell receptor beta chains given below trace back to one sample, sequenced in a study of cytomegalovirus exposure and HLA in healthy donors. The PCR employed 60 Vbeta primers together with 13 Jbeta primers. TCRdb's table, derived via immunoSEQ multiplex PCR, lists solely in-frame clones and lacks some. This repertoire shows 60,000 to 75,000 clones, roughly three quarters found once; its top ten account for just under 3%. The sequenced sample consisted of PBMCs. The receptors here all came from a woman aged 30 to 39 in good health and CMV-seronegative.

This clone appeared once. The J gene is TRBJ1-1, the V gene TRBV7-9; 8 bases align to TRBD1. V was clipped by 6 bases and J by 0 bases; unmatched bases: 6. The CDR3 has 15 amino acids. Germline V lookup: CDR1 SEHNR, CDR2 FQNEAQ (reference sequence). As DNA, the CDR3 is TGTGCCAGCAGTACTGGACAGGGAATGAACACTGAAGCTTTCTTT. It encodes CASSTGQGMNTEAFF.

V is TRBV27 and J is TRBJ2-7; D remains ambiguous. Germline loops: CDR1 MNHEY, CDR2 SMNVEV (reference sequence). This CDR3 spans 15 amino acids. Trimming took 5 bases from V and 0 from J, leaving 14 bases between them. The CDR3: CASSQWAQSSYEQYF. The CDR3 DNA sequence: TGTGCCAGCAGTCAATGGGCCCAGAGCTCCTACGAGCAGTACTTC.

The rearrangement links TRBV6-5 to TRBJ2-7; 9 nucleotides line up with TRBD1. The CDR3 contains 13 residues. Trimming cost V 5 bases and J 2 bases; bases outside gene matches: 1. Germline V lookup: CDR1 MNHEY, CDR2 SVGAGI. The CDR3 here is CASSRTGAYEQYF. The CDR3 nucleotides are TGTGCCAGCAGTCGGACAGGGGCCTACGAGCAGTACTTC.

The rearrangement links TRBV7-9 to TRBJ2-5; 9 bases line up with TRBD1. The CDR3 is 19 residues long. V shed 1 base, J shed 0 bases, and the junction held 12 bases outside the gene matches. Germline values: CDR1 SEHNR, CDR2 FQNEAQ (reference sequence). In DNA form, the CDR3 reads TGTGCCAGCAGCTTAGGCCCGGGACAGGGTACTAATTACCAAGAGACCCAGTACTTC. Encoded protein: CASSLGPGQGTNYQETQYF.

The CDR3 coding sequence is TGCAGCGTTGAAGATGGCAGGGGACGCGAAGCTTTCTTT. Translated: CSVEDGRGREAFF. The rearrangement links TRBV29-1 to TRBJ1-1; a weak D match, TRBD1 (6 bases). Germline V gives CDR1 SQVTM, CDR2 ANQGSEA. The CDR3 covers 13 residues. Trimming removed 0 bases from V and 8 bases from J, with 13 bases in between.

V is TRBV10-3 and J is TRBJ1-1; TRBD1 aligns across 8 bases. V lost 3 bases to trimming and J lost 5 bases; unmatched junction nucleotides: 8. Germline V gene sequence: CDR1 ENHRY, CDR2 SYGVKD. This CDR3 contains 15 residues. In nucleotides, the CDR3 is TGTGCCATCAGTGACCACAGGGGGAGAGGGACTGAAGCTTTCTTT. Its translation: CAISDHRGRGTEAFF.

V usage is TRBV6-1 and J usage is TRBJ1-1, with TRBD1 matching 10 bases. CDR1 is MNHNS, CDR2 SASEGT, per germline. V gave up 6 bases and J gave up 1 base; unmatched junction bases: 5. This CDR3 has 15 residues. The CDR3: CASSPGQGSNTEAFF. In DNA, the CDR3 is TGTGCCAGCAGCCCGGGACAGGGGTCGAACACTGAAGCTTTCTTT.

This chain connects TRBV4-3 to TRBJ2-2; TRBD2 matches 15 bases. V shed 1 base, J shed 2 bases, and the junction held 11 bases outside the gene matches. The germline gives CDR1 LGHNA, CDR2 YSLEER. The CDR3 consists of 21 residues. CDR3 nucleotides: TGCGCCAGCAGCCAAGGGTGGAACAGGGGACTAGCGGGGGGCAACACCGGGGAGCTGTTTTTT. Translating it yields CASSQGWNRGLAGGNTGELFF.

This chain links TRBV5-6 with TRBJ2-5, with 10 bases lining up with TRBD1. CDR3 length: 16 amino acids. Germline V gene data show CDR1 as SGHDT and CDR2 as YYEEEE. Unmatched junction bases numbered 8, after V lost 3 bases and J lost 3 bases. CDR3 sequence reads: CASSSIPGTGEETQYF. The DNA for the CDR3 is TGTGCCAGCAGCTCTATTCCCGGGACAGGGGAAGAGACCCAGTACTTC.

The chain employs TRBV6-5 and TRBJ1-1; TRBD1 agrees at 9 bases. Trimming cost V 6 bases and J 2 bases; bases outside gene matches: 4. Germline V gene data show CDR1 as MNHEY and CDR2 as SVGAGI. The CDR3 runs 14 residues. CDR3: CASSLTGGNTEAFF. The CDR3 DNA follows: TGTGCCAGCAGCCTAACAGGGGGCAACACTGAAGCTTTCTTT.

V gene TRBV5-1 combines with J gene TRBJ2-7; 7 bases match TRBD2. V was pared by 5 bases and J by 4 bases, with 18 bases of the junction left unmatched. CDR3 length: 17 amino acids. Germline CDR1 is SGHRS and CDR2 is YFSETQ. This CDR3 reads CASSPSPGLTGGYEQYV. CDR3 sequence (DNA): TGCGCCAGCAGTCCATCACCGGGACTCACCGGGGGGTACGAGCAGTACGTC.

The chain uses TRBV7-9 and TRBJ1-1, with no clear D. Germline V gene sequence: CDR1 SEHNR, CDR2 FQNEAQ (reference sequence). The CDR3 sequence is 14 residues long. Trimming shortened V by 2 bases and J by 0 bases, and 7 bases separated the two germline ends. The CDR3 coding sequence is TGTGCCAGCAGCTTACGGTCGGTGAACACTGAAGCTTTCTTT. Translation gives CASSLRSVNTEAFF.

The chain carries TRBV7-2 and TRBJ2-7; D perhaps matches TRBD2 (5 bases). Trimming removed 1 base at V and 6 bases at J, with 13 bases between. This CDR3 contains 14 residues. The V gene's germline CDR1 is SGHTA and CDR2 FQGNSA. CDR3 sequence reads: CASSLGGVYGEQYF. The DNA of the CDR3 is TGTGCCAGCAGCTTAGGGGGAGTCTATGGCGAGCAGTACTTC.

The rearrangement links TRBV2 to TRBJ2-2, with D unresolved. Germline V gives CDR1 SNHLY, CDR2 FYNNEI. The CDR3 length is 12 residues. Deletions cut 5 bases from V and 3 bases from J, with 4 bases between. CDR3 DNA: TGTGCCAGCAGTCTAGACACCGGGGAGCTGTTTTTT. Its translation: CASSLDTGELFF.

Worth noting for this clone: Compared with germline, one end of the junction differs, possibly owing to a read error. The V gene is TRBV7-7, the J gene TRBJ2-3, with a possible D match to TRBD2 (6 bases). This CDR3 has 16 residues. CDR1 and CDR2 from the germline V gene are SSHAT and FNYEAQ (reference sequence). The CDR3 DNA reads as TGTGCTAGCAGCTTAGAAGGCGGAGGAGGGGCAGATACGCAGTATTTT. Its translation: CASSLEGGGGADTQYF. Supplemented by reference TRBV7-7 and TRBJ2-3, the full variable domain reads GAGVSQSPRYKVTKRGQDVTLRCDPISSHATLYWYQQALGQGPEFLTYFNYEAQPDKSGLPSDRFSAERPEGSISTLTIQRTEQRDSAMYRCASSLEGGGGADTQYFGPGTRLTVL.

The V and J genes are TRBV19 and TRBJ1-2, with D possibly TRBD1 on 6 matching bases. The V end was cut by 7 bases, the J end by 6 bases, with 15 bases between. Germline V gives CDR1 LNHDA, CDR2 SQIVND (reference sequence). This CDR3 is built from 13 residues. The CDR3 region has the DNA TGTGCCAGTAAAAGAACAGGGACGGATGGCTACACCTTC. This gives the protein CASKRTGTDGYTF. Variable domain in full (rest from reference TRBV19 and TRBJ1-2): DGGITQSPKYLFRKEGQNVTLSCEQNLNHDAMYWYRQDPGQGLRLIYYSQIVNDFQKGDIAEGYSVSREKKESFPLTVTSAQKNPTAFYLCASKRTGTDGYTFGSGTRLTVV.

The gene calls are TRBV5-6 and TRBJ2-5; 8 bases match TRBD2. J gave up 4 bases and V 1 base, and 3 bases lay outside the gene matches. From germline, CDR1 is SGHDT and CDR2 YYEEEE. CDR3 length: 14 amino acids. The CDR3 region is CASSLRGGRETQYF. The CDR3 DNA reads as TGTGCCAGCAGCTTGCGGGGGGGGCGAGAGACCCAGTACTTC.

J is TRBJ2-7 and V is TRBV6-1; 9 bases agree with TRBD2. The germline V gene has CDR1 MNHNS and CDR2 SASEGT. V dropped 6 bases and J dropped 4; count of bases not matched to a gene: 4. CDR3 length equals 13 residues. The chain's CDR3 is CASRGLANYEQYV. The DNA of the CDR3 is TGTGCCAGCAGGGGACTAGCTAATTACGAGCAGTACGTC.

CDR3 loop: CASSLDRSSQETQYF. In DNA, the CDR3 is TGCGCCAGCAGCCTGGACAGATCCAGCCAAGAGACCCAGTACTTC. V and J are TRBV4-3 and TRBJ2-5, with D possibly TRBD1 on 6 matching bases. CDR1 is LGHNA and CDR2 is YSLEER in the germline V gene. V lost 4 bases to trimming and J lost 1 base, with 13 bases between them. CDR3 length equals 15 residues.

This clone was recorded a few times. V and J are TRBV7-2 and TRBJ2-7, with 8 bases matching TRBD1. The V segment lost 5 bases and the J segment 0 bases; nucleotides outside the gene matches: 9. Germline CDR1 SGHTA, CDR2 FQGNSA. This CDR3 is built from 16 residues. The CDR3 bases are TGTGCCAGCAGCCCTCGGACAGGGCTTAGCTCCTACGAGCAGTACTTC. This sequence encodes CASSPRTGLSSYEQYF.

The V gene is TRBV7-2, the J gene TRBJ1-1; no clear D gene. Trimming shortened V by 1 base and J by 2 bases, and 8 bases separated the two germline ends. Looked up from germline, CDR1 is SGHTA and CDR2 is FQGNSA. The CDR3 has 14 residues. The CDR3 region is CASSLVRGNTEAFF. The CDR3 bases are TGTGCCAGCAGCTTAGTGCGGGGAAACACTGAAGCTTTCTTT.

This chain uses TRBV7-8 with TRBJ1-1; D is undetermined. V was shortened by 0 bases and J by 3 bases, with 5 bases between the two germline ends. The germline V gene encodes CDR1 SGHVS and CDR2 FQNEAQ. CDR3 length equals 13 residues. The chain's CDR3 is CASSLAADTEAFF. CDR3 sequence (DNA): TGTGCCAGCAGCTTAGCGGCGGACACTGAAGCTTTCTTT.

V gene TRBV19 combines with J gene TRBJ2-7, with TRBD2 matching over 14 bases. Trimming removed 4 bases from V and 6 bases from J; junction bases left unmatched: 5. Per the germline V gene, CDR1 is LNHDA and CDR2 is SQIVND (reference sequence). CDR3 length equals 15 residues. The CDR3 bases are TGTGCCAGTAGTACGACTAGCGGGGGGGCAGCCGAGCAGTACTTC. The encoded protein is CASSTTSGGAAEQYF.

The chain carries TRBV6-5 and TRBJ2-7; D is possibly TRBD1 (6 bases). CDR1 MNHEY and CDR2 SVGAGI come from the germline V gene. V dropped 5 bases and J dropped 2 bases, with 7 bases sitting between them. CDR3 size: 12 residues. Here the CDR3 DNA reads TGTGCCAGCAGTCGGGACACCTACGAGCAGTACGTC. Encoded protein: CASSRDTYEQYV.

The CDR3 DNA reads TGTGCCAGCAGTTGGGGTGGGGGGCAGCCCCAGCATTTT. It encodes CASSWGGGQPQHF. This chain uses TRBV27 with TRBJ1-5; possibly TRBD1 for D (5 bases). The germline V gene encodes CDR1 MNHEY and CDR2 SMNVEV (reference sequence). Trimming shortened V by 4 bases and J by 7 bases, and 11 bases separated the two germline ends. This CDR3 contains 13 residues.